These T cell receptor beta chains were read from a single sample in a study of blood T cell repertoires in COVID-19. Assay used: immunoSEQ multiplex PCR; TCRdb lists only in-frame clones, some missing. The table has about 120,000 clones, 80% to 90% seen once. The sequenced sample consisted of peripheral blood. All receptors come from a human donor in a cohort sampled during active COVID-19. Each CDR3 is given with its conserved first and last residue. D genes are given only for firm matches. Size tells how often a clone was seen (once, few, many) or the class of an expanded clone, and some rows leave it out.

v_gene,abundance,d_gene,j_gene,CDR3nt,CDR3aa
TRBV23-1,few,TRBD2,TRBJ2-1,TGCGCCAGCGGTAGTACTAGCGGGGGGAGCTCCTACAATGAGCAGTTCTTC,CASGSTSGGSSYNEQFF
TRBV2,once,NA,TRBJ1-1,TGTGCCAGCAGTGTTATAGTACTCAACACTGAAGCTTTCTTT,CASSVIVLNTEAFF
TRBV7-6,NA,NA,TRBJ1-3,TGTGCCAGCACGACAAGGTCCGGGGATTACTCTGGAAACACCATATATTTT,CASTTRSGDYSGNTIYF
TRBV10-3,NA,TRBD2,TRBJ2-1,TGTGCCATCAGAGAGTCGACTAGCGAGAGTGAGCAGTTCTTC,CAIRESTSESEQFF
TRBV6-5,NA,TRBD1,TRBJ1-1,TGTGCCAGCAGTTATTGGACAGGCGGCCCTGAAGCTTTCTTT,CASSYWTGGPEAFF
TRBV3-1/TRBV3-2,NA,NA,TRBJ2-5,TGTGCCAGCGGCCAAGTCGGCGGGGAGACCCAGTACTTC,CASGQVGGETQYF
TRBV2,NA,NA,TRBJ1-1,TGTGCCCTATCAGGCAGCCGGAACACTGAAGCTTTCTTT,CALSGSRNTEAFF
TRBV27,NA,TRBD2,TRBJ2-3,TGTGCCAGCAAGGGGCTCCGGCGGGGGGGCGCAGATACGCAGTATTTT,CASKGLRRGGADTQYF
TRBV7-2,NA,NA,TRBJ1-5,TGTGCCAGCAGCTTAGGAGGCAGCGGCAATCAGCCCCAGCATTTT,CASSLGGSGNQPQHF
TRBV7-9,few,NA,TRBJ1-4,TGTGCCAGCAATACAGGAACATCCGAAAAACTGTTTTTT,CASNTGTSEKLFF
TRBV6-6,NA,NA,TRBJ2-3,TGTGCCAGCAGTACGGCGTCTAGGAGGGGCACAGATACGCAGTATTTT,CASSTASRRGTDTQYF
TRBV12-3/TRBV12-4,NA,NA,TRBJ1-4,TGTGCCAGCAGCCCCCGGGGTCGGGAAAAACTGTTTTTT,CASSPRGREKLFF
TRBV19,once,TRBD2,TRBJ2-1,TGTGCCAGTAGTATGGCGGGGGAAACACTGGGGCAGTTCTTC,CASSMAGETLGQFF